The clone carrying this TCR beta chain was counted only a few times. Trimming left V 4 bases short and J 2 bases short, with 12 bases between. Germline V gene lookup returns CDR1 SEHNR and CDR2 FQNEAQ (reference sequence). The CDR3 is made up of 14 amino acids. This sample is part of a study of identical twins. In TCRdb, the 5' RACE reads were re-called with MiXCR into one record per CDR3 protein. The sample comprises fewer than 900,000 distinct CDR3 sequences, 20% to 25% of which are singletons, and 4% to 5.5% rests with the top ten. Another study also made use of these data, one on T cells expressing NK-cell markers.

Sequencing was done on a sample of PBMCs. The chain carries TRBV7-9 and TRBJ2-7; D gene unclear. The sequence was collected from a woman aged 18-35 years in good health. CDR3 region: CASSSSASPYEQYF. The CDR3 bases are TGTGCCAGCAGCTCTTCAGCGTCCCCCTACGAGCAGTACTTC.